A single sample is the source of the 24 T cell receptor beta chains below, sequenced in a study of shared clonotypes between healthy human individuals. Clones were sequenced by immunoSEQ multiplex PCR, and TCRdb holds only the in-frame ones, with some missing. In the table there are some 2,000,000 clones, around 95% of which are singletons. The material sequenced was naive CD4+ T cells sorted from blood. Subset given: CD45RA+ positively selected. The receptors derive from a young man in good health.

The chain employs TRBV29-1 and TRBJ1-1; TRBD1 might be the D (5 bases). CDR1 and CDR2 (germline): SQVTM, ANQGSEA. V dropped 0 bases and J dropped 5 bases, with 7 bases sitting between them. This CDR3 has 12 amino acids. The CDR3, as DNA: TGCAGCGTTGAAGATCAGGGAACTGAAGCTTTCTTT. Translating gives CSVEDQGTEAFF.

The gene calls are TRBV9 and TRBJ2-5; D uncertain. Per germline, CDR1 SGDLS and CDR2 YYNGEE. Between the trimmed V and J ends, which lost 4 bases and 5 bases, there was a span of 15 bases. The CDR3 totals 14 residues. CDR3 nucleotide sequence: TGTGCCAGCAGCCCCTCTCGGGCGACGGAGACCCAGTACTTC. The encoded protein is CASSPSRATETQYF. Filled out from reference TRBV9 and TRBJ2-5, the complete variable domain reads DSGVTQTPKHLITATGQRVTLRCSPRSGDLSVYWYQQSLDQGLQFLIQYYNGEERAKGNILERFSAQQFPDLHSELNLSSLELGDSALYFCASSPSRATETQYFGPGTRLLVL.

This chain joins TRBV30 and TRBJ2-6, with TRBD1 matching over 9 bases. This CDR3 comprises 17 residues. CDR1 is GTSNPN, CDR2 SVGIG, per germline (reference sequence). V lost 5 bases and J lost 0; bases outside the gene matches: 8. In DNA, the CDR3 is TGTGCCTGGGACAGGGGGAAATCTTTCTCTGGGGCCAACGTCCTGACTTTC. Its protein is CAWDRGKSFSGANVLTF. The variable domain in full, with the rest retrieved from reference TRBV30 and TRBJ2-6, is SQTIHQWPATLVQPVGSPLSLECTVEGTSNPNLYWYRQAAGRGLQLLFYSVGIGQISSEVPQNLSASRPQDRQFILSSKKLLLSDSGFYLCAWDRGKSFSGANVLTFGAGSRLTVL.

This rearrangement joins TRBV9 to TRBJ2-3, with D tentatively TRBD1 or TRBD2 (5 bases each). CDR1 SGDLS and CDR2 YYNGEE come from the germline V gene. This CDR3 has 16 amino acids. V gave up 0 bases and J gave up 2 bases, with 13 bases separating them. This CDR3 reads CASSVGGSHSTDTQYF. Here the CDR3 DNA reads TGTGCCAGCAGCGTAGGGGGGTCCCACTCCACAGATACGCAGTATTTT.

The rearrangement links TRBV15 to TRBJ1-6, with D unclear. Between the trimmed V and J ends, which lost 5 bases and 9 bases, there was a span of 8 bases. Germline assignment: CDR1 LNHNV and CDR2 YYDKDF (reference sequence). The CDR3 is 12 residues long. CDR3 coding DNA: TGTGCCACCAGCCTGGTGGGTTCACCCCTCCACTTT. This sequence encodes CATSLVGSPLHF.

The chain joins TRBV7-2 to TRBJ1-1; 7 bases are shared with TRBD1. The J segment lost 2 bases and the V segment lost 3 bases, leaving 9 bases of the junction unmatched. Germline V CDR1 and CDR2: SGHTA, FQGNSA. This CDR3 comprises 16 residues. For the CDR3, the DNA is TGTGCCAGCAGCTTGGCAGGGACAGTTATAAACACTGAAGCTTTCTTT. It yields the protein CASSLAGTVINTEAFF.

The count of this clone is one. V usage is TRBV29-1 and J usage is TRBJ1-6; possible D gene TRBD1, 6 bases. V was shortened by 4 bases and J by 9 bases, with 13 bases between the two germline ends. Looked up from germline, CDR1 is SQVTM and CDR2 is ANQGSEA. The CDR3 is made up of 13 amino acids. The CDR3: CSVGAGDASPLHF. For the CDR3, the DNA is TGCAGCGTTGGGGCAGGGGATGCTTCACCCCTCCACTTT.

This chain uses TRBV29-1 with TRBJ2-3; 11 bases agree with TRBD2. CDR1 and CDR2 (germline): SQVTM, ANQGSEA. The J segment lost 1 base and the V segment lost 6 bases, leaving 0 bases of the junction unmatched. The CDR3 spans 13 residues. CDR3 loop: CSVLAGGTDTQYF. The DNA for the CDR3 is TGCAGCGTACTAGCGGGGGGCACAGATACGCAGTATTTT.

The chain carries TRBV30 and TRBJ1-3; TRBD1 is a possible D gene (5 bases). Between the trimmed V and J ends, which lost 4 bases and 4 bases, there was a span of 11 bases. Germline V lookup: CDR1 GTSNPN, CDR2 SVGIG (reference sequence). The CDR3 runs 13 residues. DNA for the CDR3: TGTGCCTGGACCCCGGGACGCGGAAACACCATATATTTT. This codes for CAWTPGRGNTIYF.

On this clone itself: This could be a read error, since a much larger clone is one nucleotide away. Distinct nucleotide sequences in the sample also encode this CDR3. The genes are TRBV7-2 and TRBJ2-7; TRBD2 might be the D (6 bases). Trimming pared 4 bases from V and 4 bases from J, leaving 11 bases between. The CDR3 extends over 13 amino acids. Germline CDR1 reads SGHTA; CDR2 reads FQGNSA. The CDR3 loop is CASSSGLPYEQYF. In DNA, the CDR3 is TGTGCCAGCAGCTCGGGACTTCCTTACGAGCAGTACTTC.

The rearrangement joins TRBV27 to TRBJ2-3; either TRBD1 or TRBD2 may supply D (5 bases each). Germline V gene lookup returns CDR1 MNHEY and CDR2 SMNVEV (reference sequence). This CDR3 spans 14 amino acids. The V end lost 6 bases, the J end lost 2 bases, and 12 bases lay between the germline ends. CDR3 protein: CASRGTEYTDTQYF. CDR3 in DNA: TGTGCCAGCAGGGGGACGGAATACACAGATACGCAGTATTTT.

V gene TRBV28 combines with J gene TRBJ1-6; 9 positions match TRBD1. The CDR3 totals 15 residues. Per the germline V gene, CDR1 is MDHEN and CDR2 is SYDVKM. This CDR3 reads CAISPPGQGASPLHF. In nucleotides, the CDR3 is TGTGCTATTTCTCCTCCGGGACAGGGAGCTTCACCCCTCCACTTT.

The chain carries TRBV10-3 and TRBJ2-2; D may correspond to TRBD1 or TRBD2 (6 bases each). CDR1 is ENHRY, CDR2 SYGVKD, per germline. V lost 8 bases and J lost 1, with 17 bases in between. The length of the CDR3 is 16 residues. This chain's CDR3 is CAIAEGGEGNTGELFF. The CDR3 DNA sequence: TGTGCCATCGCCGAGGGGGGCGAGGGGAACACCGGGGAGCTGTTTTTT.

Here the CDR3 reads CASSLPRGRGPADTQYF. Written as DNA, the CDR3 is TGTGCCAGCAGTTTACCCCGGGGCAGGGGGCCCGCAGATACGCAGTATTTT. The V gene is TRBV27, the J gene TRBJ2-3; 8 positions agree with TRBD1. This CDR3 has 17 amino acids. CDR1 and CDR2 (germline): MNHEY, SMNVEV (reference sequence). Trimming removed 2 bases from V and 4 bases from J; junction bases left unmatched: 11.

The rearrangement links TRBV5-4 to TRBJ2-7; 11 bases line up with TRBD2. Germline loops: CDR1 SGHNT, CDR2 YYREEE (reference sequence). The junction had 8 bases not matched to a gene; V was cut back by 0 bases and J by 3 bases. This CDR3 comprises 17 residues. CDR3 in DNA: TGTGCCAGCAGCTTGGGTGGGACTAGCGGATCTCGCTACGAGCAGTACTTC. Its protein product is CASSLGGTSGSRYEQYF.

The chain uses TRBV5-1 and TRBJ2-7; D unclear. The CDR3 loop spans 13 amino acids. Deletions cut 5 bases from V and 12 bases from J, with 21 bases between. The V gene's germline CDR1 is SGHRS and CDR2 YFSETQ. CDR3 region: CASRFEGSSAWYF. DNA of the CDR3: TGCGCCAGCAGATTTGAAGGGTCGTCGGCTTGGTACTTC.

The chain couples TRBV6-5 to TRBJ2-1; the D gene is possibly TRBD1 (6 bases). Germline V gene sequence: CDR1 MNHEY, CDR2 SVGAGI. V gave up 6 bases and J gave up 1 base, with 10 bases separating them. CDR3 length equals 14 residues. The CDR3 DNA is TGTGCCAGCAGGAGAAGGGGGTCCTACAATGAGCAGTTCTTC. It codes for CASRRRGSYNEQFF.

The CDR3 region is CAISRDVANYGYTF. CDR3 DNA sequence: TGTGCCATCAGTCGGGACGTAGCTAACTATGGCTACACCTTC. V is TRBV10-3 and J is TRBJ1-2, with D maybe TRBD1 (5 bases). CDR3 size: 14 residues. V lost 5 bases and J 0 bases, leaving 10 bases between the germline ends. Germline lookup yields CDR1 ENHRY and CDR2 SYGVKD.

The chain links TRBV18 to TRBJ1-1, with TRBD1 matching 7 bases. With V trimmed by 6 bases and J by 11 bases, 12 bases remained unmatched. Germline V gene lookup returns CDR1 KGHSH and CDR2 LQKENI. The CDR3 is made up of 13 amino acids. The CDR3 DNA follows: TGTGCCAGCTCTCCTTGGACAGGTGAAAAGGCTTTCTTT. The encoded protein is CASSPWTGEKAFF.

The CDR3 coding sequence is TGCGCCAGCAGCGACGGACTAGGATCGGGGGCTGGAAACACCATATATTTT. Its translation is CASSDGLGSGAGNTIYF. The rearrangement uses TRBV5-1 and TRBJ1-3; D possibly corresponds to TRBD1 (5 bases). CDR1 SGHRS and CDR2 YFSETQ come from the germline V gene. Trimming pared 4 bases from V and 2 bases from J, leaving 19 bases between. This CDR3 comprises 17 residues.

The DNA of the CDR3 is TGTGCCAGCAGCAAGGGACAGGGGGACCACAATGAGCAGTTCTTC. This codes for CASSKGQGDHNEQFF. The rearrangement uses TRBV9 and TRBJ2-1; 11 bases map to TRBD1. CDR3 size: 15 residues. V was clipped by 4 bases and J by 5 bases; unmatched bases: 5. Germline CDR1 and CDR2: SGDLS and YYNGEE.

This clone was found a few times. Germline is not matched at one junction end, which may reflect a read error. The chain carries TRBV6-6 and TRBJ2-7; 13 bases are shared with TRBD2. In germline, CDR1 is MNHNY, CDR2 SVGAGI (reference sequence). This CDR3 contains 15 residues. CDR3 residues: CASSYGTSGDGEQHF. DNA for the CDR3: TGTGCCAGCAGTTATGGGACTAGCGGGGATGGCGAGCAGCACTTC.

The chain links TRBV11-3 to TRBJ2-2; D remains ambiguous. From germline, CDR1 is SGHNT and CDR2 YENEEA. The CDR3 has 14 amino acids. Trimming took 5 bases from V and 4 from J, leaving 11 bases between them. The CDR3 nucleotides are TGTGCCAGCAGCCCCCAGACAACCACCGGGGAGCTGTTTTTT. Translating it yields CASSPQTTTGELFF.

In nucleotides, the CDR3 is TGTGCCAGCAGCGTCGGGGGCCCGAGTGAAGAGACCCAGTACTTC. Translated: CASSVGGPSEETQYF. This sequence joins TRBV5-4 and TRBJ2-5, with D possibly being TRBD1 or TRBD2 (6 bases each). The CDR3 loop spans 15 amino acids. V was clipped by 4 bases and J by 3 bases, with 16 bases between them. Germline CDR1 is SGHNT and CDR2 is YYREEE (reference sequence). Supplemented by reference TRBV5-4 and TRBJ2-5, the full variable domain reads ETGVTQSPTHLIKTRGQQVTLRCSSQSGHNTVSWYQQALGQGPQFIFQYYREEENGRGNFPPRFSGLQFPNYSSELNVNALELDDSALYLCASSVGGPSEETQYFGPGTRLLVL.